This T cell receptor (beta chain) comes out of a study of long-term antiretroviral therapy in people with HIV. The V end lost 7 bases, the J end lost 3 bases, and 16 bases lay between the germline ends. The CDR3 runs 14 residues. CDR1 is ENHRY and CDR2 is SYGVKD in the germline V gene. Version v3.0 of the immunoSEQ assay ran at survey level. Measured with immunoSEQ multiplex PCR; TCRdb has only the in-frame clones, and not every one. The sample lists roughly 28,000 clones, 85% to 95% seen once, with over 9% in the top ten. The rearrangement joins TRBV10-3 to TRBJ2-7, with D maybe TRBD1 (5 bases). This TCR derives from a middle-aged man with HIV. The sequencing used unsorted PBMCs, collected 6.2 years after starting antiretroviral therapy. CDR3 in amino acids: CAITSGQTDYEQYF. For the CDR3, the DNA is TGTGCCATCACTTCCGGGCAGACAGACTACGAGCAGTACTTC.